Below are 3 T cell receptor beta chains sequenced from a single sample in a study of blood T cell repertoires in COVID-19. This table comes from immunoSEQ multiplex PCR, and its TCRdb copy is limited to in-frame clones, with some not included. The sample yields about 160,000 clones, roughly 90% seen once. Sequencing was performed on peripheral blood. The receptors were sampled from a man aged 55-75 years with acute or convalescent COVID-19.

J is TRBJ2-1 and V is TRBV19; D unresolved. There are 13 residues in the CDR3. Looked up from germline, CDR1 is LNHDA and CDR2 is SQIVND (reference sequence). Deletions cut 7 bases from V and 4 bases from J, with 11 bases between. The DNA of the CDR3 is TGTGCCAGTAAGGAGACTGTGTACAATGAGCAGTTCTTC. Protein: CASKETVYNEQFF.

The chain is built from TRBV6-2 or TRBV6-3 and TRBJ1-2; TRBD1 agrees at 7 bases. J gave up 2 bases and V 5 bases, and 14 bases lay outside the gene matches. The CDR3 has 17 residues. The germline CDR1 and CDR2 sequences are MNHEY and SVGEGT. CDR3 nucleotides: TGTGCCAGCAGTCCCCATTCCCAGGGGGATAAAAACTATGGCTACACCTTC. It translates to CASSPHSQGDKNYGYTF.

The gene calls are TRBV5-1 and TRBJ1-6, with 8 bases lining up with TRBD1. Germline V gene lookup returns CDR1 SGHRS and CDR2 YFSETQ. V dropped 5 bases and J dropped 9; count of bases not matched to a gene: 7. CDR3 length: 14 residues. The CDR3 region has the DNA TGCGCCAGCAGGAGGGACAGGTTGACTTCACCCCTCCACTTT. Protein sequence: CASRRDRLTSPLHF.